The rows below give T cell receptor beta chains drawn from one sample of a study of blood T cell repertoires in COVID-19. Generated by immunoSEQ multiplex PCR, the TCRdb table keeps only in-frame clones and is missing some. Seen here are 55,000 to 80,000 clones, 75% to 90% observed once, and the top ten hold roughly 12%. Sequencing was carried out using peripheral blood. All receptors derive from a human donor in a cohort sampled during active COVID-19. Both conserved end residues are trimmed from each CDR3.

j_gene	v_gene	CDR3aa
TRBJ2-7	TRBV2	ASSDKGLYEQY
TRBJ1-6	TRBV7-9	ASSMGQGNSPLH
TRBJ1-6	TRBV6-5	ASMKAGGPSPLH
TRBJ1-1	TRBV6-6	ASSVPDIGAF
TRBJ2-3	TRBV19	ASSTLGPDTQY
TRBJ1-3	TRBV18	ASSPLAGVGNTIY
TRBJ2-1	TRBV6-5	ATATGGPVTEQF
TRBJ2-3	TRBV5-5	ASRFGLAYTDTQY
TRBJ2-1	TRBV7-6	ASSPTGAGGPHNEQF
TRBJ2-4	TRBV6-5	ACSGQRKNIQY
TRBJ2-7	TRBV6-5	AISNGVEQY
TRBJ1-2	TRBV18	ASSPPNSFNGYT
TRBJ2-7	TRBV11-3	ASSLVMKSGGFSYEQY
TRBJ2-3	TRBV12-5	ASGQSPRY
TRBJ2-1	TRBV24-1	ATSDSTKAGNEQF
TRBJ2-3	TRBV7-2	ASSLINGGTDTQY
TRBJ1-1	TRBV12-5	ASGLTTGVF
TRBJ2-6	TRBV5-1	ASRTGGAGANVLT
TRBJ2-2	TRBV3-1/TRBV3-2	ASSQGAGYTGELF
TRBJ1-1	TRBV11-3	ASSLVVGAEAF
TRBJ2-7	TRBV4-3	ASSQDRGPYEQY
TRBJ2-1	TRBV11-2	ASRGRSGAGDEQF
TRBJ2-2	TRBV7-2	ASSFRQGYTGELF
TRBJ2-5	TRBV5-4	ASSLGDRVQETQY
TRBJ1-1	TRBV19	ASSMSRGVSAAAF
TRBJ2-5	TRBV7-3	ASSLGGASQETQY
TRBJ2-7	TRBV7-2	ASSLVGQGAVHEQY
TRBJ2-1	TRBV6-1	ASSEEGQPYNEQF
TRBJ2-1	TRBV24-1	ATSVSLGAGVRKDNEQF